The TCR beta chain under discussion was sequenced for a study of early T cells in non-severe SARS-CoV-2 infection (dated by TCRdb to the early 2020s). Regarding the study in general: TCR sequencing used bulk RNA from unsorted whole blood, so alpha and beta chains could not be paired.

In the germline V gene, CDR1 corresponds to MGHRA and CDR2 to YSYEKL. The CDR3 spans 16 residues, from the cysteine through the phenylalanine. The DNA shown is the 48-base CDR3, in frame from base 1. Ends trimmed: V by 4 bases, J by 5 bases; bases unmatched to a gene: 9. The library was made by 5' RACE. Sequencing was performed on a NextSeq 500. To correct for sequencing error and PCR bias, the TCR library protocol tagged individual cDNA molecules with unique molecular identifiers. Both TCR alpha and beta chains were sequenced, and tight co-correlation was observed between alpha and beta sequence abundances in each sample. The study's processing was this. V gene, J gene and CDR3 annotation of TCR sequences was performed with Decombinator V4. TCRs were defined as expanded if a significant change between any two time points was detected under a Poisson model with p below 0.0001. TCR abundances were normalised to the total number of TCRs sequenced per sample and expressed as counts per million. MAIT TCRs were defined by TRAV1-2 paired with TRAJ12, TRAJ20 or TRAJ33, and iNKT TCRs by TRAV10 paired with TRAJ18. VDJdb, accessed 1 November 2021, was searched for CMV, EBV and SARS-CoV-2 annotated TCRs, excluding TCRs annotated for multiple antigens. The public reads were run again by TCRdb, first through fastp at Q25 and then through MiXCR, and only productive beta chains were kept. Merged by CDR3 protein, the rows form single entries marked with the most common genes and DNA. The V and J calls were determined by TCRdb, not by the authors. The sample table lists about 94,000 distinct CDR3 sequences, under 15% of them with a count of one. About 2% of the sample rests with the top ten.

The paper as a whole reports these results and caveats: Matching against VDJdb was skewed toward anti-spike CD8 responses, likely underestimated virus-specific expansions, and missed private and CD4 specificities.

In the case of this clonotype: Its antigen has not been determined. Per-base qualities were not stored, and no clone one base away is much larger.

This was a case-control study nested in a cohort of healthcare workers in London, UK, who had nasopharyngeal swab PCR tests and blood samples taken every week. Between 23 and 31 March 2020, the week of the UK lockdown, healthcare workers were enrolled and then followed up weekly for as long as 16 weeks. The chain is encoded by TRBV4-1 joined to TRBJ2-5, with 11 bases matching TRBD2. The sequence was obtained from an adult who was a healthcare worker with PCR-confirmed SARS-CoV-2 infection or an uninfected control (not recorded which). The sample was whole blood. The CDR3 reads CASSPNLAGGGETQYF. In nucleotide form, the sequence is TGCGCCAGCAGCCCTAACCTAGCGGGGGGAGGGGAGACCCAGTACTTC.